What follows is one TCR beta chain and its context. Its antigen is unidentified. The library was made from cDNA and included unique molecular identifiers. Each CDR3 protein is one row after TCRdb ran MiXCR on the PCR reads. This sample has about 770,000 distinct CDR3 sequences, with 46% found just once. Per germline, CDR1 MGHDK and CDR2 SYGVNS. The length of the CDR3 is 15 residues. V was trimmed by 2 bases and J by 5 bases, leaving 13 bases between them. The sample is drawn from a study of post-analysis software for immune sequencing data. Notes on the study in general: A few TRBV segments occurring more often in patients than controls included TRBV5-6, TRBV5-1 and TRBV20-1.

The sample was blood. This clonotype originated in a girl between 5 and 17 years old with multiple sclerosis. The chain combines TRBV25-1 with TRBJ2-1, with D uncertain. In nucleotides, the CDR3 is TGTGCCAGCAGTGAACCGGGCGCAGTCCACAATGAGCAGTTCTTC. Translation gives CASSEPGAVHNEQFF.